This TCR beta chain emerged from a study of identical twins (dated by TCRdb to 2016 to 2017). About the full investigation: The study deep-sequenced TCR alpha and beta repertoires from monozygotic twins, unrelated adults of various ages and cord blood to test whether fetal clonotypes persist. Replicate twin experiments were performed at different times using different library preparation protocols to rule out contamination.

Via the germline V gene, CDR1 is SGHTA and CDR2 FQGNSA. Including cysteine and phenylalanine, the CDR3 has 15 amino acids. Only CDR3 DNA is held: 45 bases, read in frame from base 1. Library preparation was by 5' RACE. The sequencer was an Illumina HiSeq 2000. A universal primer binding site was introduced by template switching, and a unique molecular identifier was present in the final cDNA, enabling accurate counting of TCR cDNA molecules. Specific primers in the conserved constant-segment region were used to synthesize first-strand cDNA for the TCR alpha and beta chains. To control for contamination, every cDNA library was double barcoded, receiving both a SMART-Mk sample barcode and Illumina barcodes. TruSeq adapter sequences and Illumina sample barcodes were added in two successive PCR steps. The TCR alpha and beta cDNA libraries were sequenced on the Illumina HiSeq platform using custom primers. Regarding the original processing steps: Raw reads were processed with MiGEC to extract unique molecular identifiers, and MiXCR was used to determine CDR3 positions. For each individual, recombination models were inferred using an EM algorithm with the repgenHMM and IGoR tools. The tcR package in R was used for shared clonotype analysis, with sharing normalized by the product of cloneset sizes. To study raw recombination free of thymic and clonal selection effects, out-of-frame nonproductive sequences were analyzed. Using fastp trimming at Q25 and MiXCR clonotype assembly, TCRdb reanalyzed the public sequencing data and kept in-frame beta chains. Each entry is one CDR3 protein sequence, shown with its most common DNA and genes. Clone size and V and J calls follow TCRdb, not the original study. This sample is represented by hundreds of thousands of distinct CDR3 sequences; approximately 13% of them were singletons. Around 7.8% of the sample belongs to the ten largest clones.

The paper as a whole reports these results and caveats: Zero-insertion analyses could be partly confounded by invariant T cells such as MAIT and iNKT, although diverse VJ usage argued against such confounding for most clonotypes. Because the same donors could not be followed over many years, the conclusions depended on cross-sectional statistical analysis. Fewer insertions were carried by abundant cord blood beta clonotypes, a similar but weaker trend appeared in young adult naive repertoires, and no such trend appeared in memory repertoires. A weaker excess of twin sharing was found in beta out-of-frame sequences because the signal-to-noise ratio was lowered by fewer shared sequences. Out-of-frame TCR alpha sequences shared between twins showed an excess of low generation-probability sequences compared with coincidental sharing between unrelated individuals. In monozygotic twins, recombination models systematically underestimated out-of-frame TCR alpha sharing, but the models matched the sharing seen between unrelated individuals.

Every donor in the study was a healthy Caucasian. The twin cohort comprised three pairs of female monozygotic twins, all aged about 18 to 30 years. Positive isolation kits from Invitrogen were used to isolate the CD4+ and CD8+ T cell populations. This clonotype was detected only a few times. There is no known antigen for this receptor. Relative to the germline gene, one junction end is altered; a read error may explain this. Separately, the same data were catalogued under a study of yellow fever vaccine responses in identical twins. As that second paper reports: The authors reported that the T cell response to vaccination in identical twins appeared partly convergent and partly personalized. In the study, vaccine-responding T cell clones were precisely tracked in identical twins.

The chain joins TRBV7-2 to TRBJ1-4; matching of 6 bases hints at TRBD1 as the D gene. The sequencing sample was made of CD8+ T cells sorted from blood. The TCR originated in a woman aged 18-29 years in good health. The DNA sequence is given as TGTGCCAGCAGCTCCGGAGGAGGGGGTTACGAAAAACTGTCTTTT. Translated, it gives CASSSGGGGYEKLSF.